The rows below give T cell receptor beta chains drawn from one sample of a study of blood T cell repertoires in COVID-19. Sequencing used immunoSEQ multiplex PCR; TCRdb keeps in-frame clones, though not all of them. The data hold approximately 140,000 clones, with around nine tenths observed a single time. Sequencing was performed on peripheral blood. These receptor sequences come from a woman between 40 and 55 years old with acute or convalescent COVID-19. Each CDR3 is given with its conserved first and last residue. D genes are given only for firm matches.

J,length,D,V,CDR3
TRBJ2-4,15,NA,TRBV7-2,CASSLGVRVQNIQYF
TRBJ2-1,14,NA,TRBV13,CASSENKNVDEQFF
TRBJ1-2,12,NA,TRBV2,CASIGWDYGYTF
TRBJ1-4,15,NA,TRBV28,CASSLGTRSIEKLFF
TRBJ1-3,16,NA,TRBV9,CASSVGWGGSGNTIYF
TRBJ1-1,14,NA,TRBV7-9,CASSLVGEGPEAFF
TRBJ1-5,16,NA,TRBV7-2,CASSLEGKGGNQPQHF
TRBJ1-5,13,NA,TRBV12-3/TRBV12-4,CASSWVLSGPQHF
TRBJ2-1,16,TRBD2,TRBV6-2/TRBV6-3,CASSLPGGALYNEQFF
TRBJ1-6,14,TRBD1,TRBV6-5,CASSYNRGNSPLHF
TRBJ2-2,15,NA,TRBV6-5,CASSPLTPNTGELFF
TRBJ1-5,15,NA,TRBV7-2,CASSLQSRKNQPQHF
TRBJ2-3,18,TRBD2,TRBV18,CASSLPLTSGGITDTQYF
TRBJ2-5,15,NA,TRBV11-2,CASSSPTGGVETQYF
TRBJ1-1,15,TRBD1,TRBV7-9,CASSKRQGADTEAFF
TRBJ1-3,16,TRBD1,TRBV9,CASSSPRDSSGNTIYF
TRBJ2-3,17,NA,TRBV7-2,CASRGFSGRRVIDTQYF
TRBJ2-5,15,NA,TRBV24-1,CATSPPTGEVETQYF
TRBJ1-2,12,NA,TRBV6-5,CASIGTSVGYTF
TRBJ1-2,14,NA,TRBV2,CASNLRDTMNGYTF
TRBJ1-5,19,TRBD1,TRBV3-1/TRBV3-2,CASSQGTAPGQVINQPQHF
TRBJ2-7,16,NA,TRBV5-8,CASSLVRGYSSYEQYF
TRBJ1-1,12,NA,TRBV27,CASPFLNTEAFF
TRBJ1-5,16,NA,TRBV7-8,CASSLNNREINQPQHF
TRBJ2-1,17,TRBD2,TRBV9,CASSVTRTSGGYNEQFF
TRBJ1-1,15,NA,TRBV7-6,CASSPGMAMNTEAFF
TRBJ2-2,11,NA,TRBV6-2/TRBV6-3,CASSYPGELFF
TRBJ2-7,17,TRBD2,TRBV7-2,CASSSLAGVEVSYEQYF
TRBJ1-5,15,TRBD1,TRBV6-1,CASRGGTGVNQPQHF
TRBJ2-2,16,NA,TRBV7-6,CASSLVVGADTGELFF
TRBJ1-1,14,TRBD1,TRBV25-1,CASTEDRAWGEAFF
TRBJ2-1,14,TRBD2,TRBV14,CASSRRGGSNEQFF
TRBJ2-7,13,TRBD2,TRBV7-9,CASSLGLAGEQYF
TRBJ2-2,18,TRBD2,TRBV5-1,CASGPGLAGGINTGELFF
TRBJ2-1,13,TRBD2,TRBV18,CASSLTSGNEQFF
TRBJ2-3,15,TRBD2,TRBV5-1,CASSVSGTGTDTQYF
TRBJ2-1,15,NA,TRBV30,CAWKEEVSSYNEQFF
TRBJ2-5,20,TRBD1,TRBV9,CASSRPNYAGQGAVWETQYF
TRBJ2-3,12,TRBD1,TRBV5-1,CASNRGRDTQYF
TRBJ2-1,17,TRBD2,TRBV4-2,CASSQDRTSGPYNEQFF